This T cell receptor (beta chain) was captured in a study of blood T cell repertoires in COVID-19. Overall study: Material from acute and convalescent COVID-19 was sourced from the United States, Italy and Spain.

Authors' methods: Amplification with reference gene primers provided the estimates of nucleated cell counts. The repertoire was sequenced with immunoSEQ multiplex PCR; TCRdb's copy has only in-frame clones and lacks some. Clone size and the V and J calls come from that table; the DNA yielded D and trimming. Counted here are some 330,000 clones, under 90% occurring once; the ten biggest clones make up about 4%. Individuals aged roughly 18 to 95 years were recruited from about two dozen US areas. Symptom resolution, clearance, or two negative PCRs marked donors in Cohort 3 as recovered. This CDR3 is built from 13 residues. Germline lookup yields CDR1 GTSNPN and CDR2 SVGIG (reference sequence).

This rearrangement joins TRBV30 to TRBJ1-2, with 7 positions matching TRBD1. The source material was PBMCs or T cells enriched from blood (not recorded which). This receptor was obtained from a man aged 30-40 years who had recovered from COVID-19. As DNA, the CDR3 is TGTGCTCATTGGGACAGCGTCGCCTATGGCTACACCTTC. Translation: CAHWDSVAYGYTF.